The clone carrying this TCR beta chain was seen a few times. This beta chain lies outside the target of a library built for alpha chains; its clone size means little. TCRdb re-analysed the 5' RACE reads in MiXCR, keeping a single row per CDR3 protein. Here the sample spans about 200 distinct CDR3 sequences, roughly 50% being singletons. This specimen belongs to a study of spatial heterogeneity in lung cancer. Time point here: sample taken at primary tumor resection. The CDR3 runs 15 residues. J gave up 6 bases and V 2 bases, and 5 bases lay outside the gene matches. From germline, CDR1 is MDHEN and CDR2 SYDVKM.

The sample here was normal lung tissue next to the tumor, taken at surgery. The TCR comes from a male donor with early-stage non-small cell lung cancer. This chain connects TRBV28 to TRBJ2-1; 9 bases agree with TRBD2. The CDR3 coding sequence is TGTGCCAGCAGTTTACAGACTAGCGGAAGCAATGAGCAGTTCTTC. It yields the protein CASSLQTSGSNEQFF. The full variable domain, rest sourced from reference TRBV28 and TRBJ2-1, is DVKVTQSSRYLVKRTGEKVFLECVQDMDHENMFWYRQDPGLGLRLIYFSYDVKMKEKGDIPEGYSVSREKKERFSLILESASTNQTSMYLCASSLQTSGSNEQFFGPGTRLTVL.